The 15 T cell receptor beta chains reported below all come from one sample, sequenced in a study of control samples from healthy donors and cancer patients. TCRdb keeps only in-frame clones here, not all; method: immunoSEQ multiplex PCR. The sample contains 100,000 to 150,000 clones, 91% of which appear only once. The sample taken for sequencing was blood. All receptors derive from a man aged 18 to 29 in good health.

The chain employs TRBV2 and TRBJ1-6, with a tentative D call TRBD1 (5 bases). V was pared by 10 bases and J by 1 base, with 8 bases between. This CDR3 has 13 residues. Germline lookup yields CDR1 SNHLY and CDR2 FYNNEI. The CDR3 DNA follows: TGTGCCACCGGGGGATCCTATAATTCACCCCTCCACTTT. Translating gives CATGGSYNSPLHF.

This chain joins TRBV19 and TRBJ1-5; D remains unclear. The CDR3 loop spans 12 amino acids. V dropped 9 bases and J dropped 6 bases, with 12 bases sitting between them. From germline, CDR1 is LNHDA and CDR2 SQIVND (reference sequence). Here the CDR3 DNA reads TGTGCCAGCGGAGGAAAGGGTCAGCCCCAGCATTTT. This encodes CASGGKGQPQHF.

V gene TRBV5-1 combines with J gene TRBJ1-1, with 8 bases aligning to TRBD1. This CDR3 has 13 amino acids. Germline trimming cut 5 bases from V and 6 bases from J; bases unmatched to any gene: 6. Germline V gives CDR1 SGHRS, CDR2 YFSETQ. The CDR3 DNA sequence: TGCGCCAGCAGGGACAGGGTCCGCGCTGAAGCTTTCTTT. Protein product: CASRDRVRAEAFF.

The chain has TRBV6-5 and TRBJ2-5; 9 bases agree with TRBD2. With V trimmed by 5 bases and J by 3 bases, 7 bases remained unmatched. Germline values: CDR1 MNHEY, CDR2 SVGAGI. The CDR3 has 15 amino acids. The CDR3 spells CASSHDPSGKETQYF. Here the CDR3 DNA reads TGTGCCAGCAGTCACGACCCTAGCGGGAAAGAGACCCAGTACTTC.

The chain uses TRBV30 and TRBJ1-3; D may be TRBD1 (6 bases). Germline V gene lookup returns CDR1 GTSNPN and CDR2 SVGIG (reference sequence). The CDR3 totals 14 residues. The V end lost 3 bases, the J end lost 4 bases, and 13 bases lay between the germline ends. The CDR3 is CAWSRSGGGNTIYF. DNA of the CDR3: TGTGCCTGGAGCCGCTCTGGGGGCGGAAACACCATATATTTT.

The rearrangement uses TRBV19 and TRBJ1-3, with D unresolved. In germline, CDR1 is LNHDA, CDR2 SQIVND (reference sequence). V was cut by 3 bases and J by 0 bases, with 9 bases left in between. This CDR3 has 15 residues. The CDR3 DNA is TGTGCCAGTAGTATGTCTGAAAACTCTGGAAACACCATATATTTT. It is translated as CASSMSENSGNTIYF. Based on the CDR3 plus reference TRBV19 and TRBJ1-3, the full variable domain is DGGITQSPKYLFRKEGQNVTLSCEQNLNHDAMYWYRQDPGQGLRLIYYSQIVNDFQKGDIAEGYSVSREKKESFPLTVTSAQKNPTAFYLCASSMSENSGNTIYFGEGSWLTVV.

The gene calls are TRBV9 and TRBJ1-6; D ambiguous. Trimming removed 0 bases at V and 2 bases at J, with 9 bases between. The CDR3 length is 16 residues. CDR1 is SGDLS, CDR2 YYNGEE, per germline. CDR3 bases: TGTGCCAGCAGCGTAGGAGGGATTCCCTATAATTCACCCCTCCACTTT. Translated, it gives CASSVGGIPYNSPLHF.

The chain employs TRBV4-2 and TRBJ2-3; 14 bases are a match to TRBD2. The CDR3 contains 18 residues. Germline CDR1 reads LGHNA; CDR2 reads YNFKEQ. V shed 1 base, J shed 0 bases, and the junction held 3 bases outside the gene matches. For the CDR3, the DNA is TGTGCCAGCAGCCAAGGACTAGCGGGGGGGCCTAGCACAGATACGCAGTATTTT. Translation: CASSQGLAGGPSTDTQYF.

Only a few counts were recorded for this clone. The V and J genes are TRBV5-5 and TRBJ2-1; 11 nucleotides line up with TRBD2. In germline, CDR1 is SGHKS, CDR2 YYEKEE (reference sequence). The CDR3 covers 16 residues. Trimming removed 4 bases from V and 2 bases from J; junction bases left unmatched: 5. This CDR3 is CASSTQLAGAYNEQFF. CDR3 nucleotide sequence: TGTGCCAGCAGCACACAACTAGCGGGGGCCTACAATGAGCAGTTCTTC.

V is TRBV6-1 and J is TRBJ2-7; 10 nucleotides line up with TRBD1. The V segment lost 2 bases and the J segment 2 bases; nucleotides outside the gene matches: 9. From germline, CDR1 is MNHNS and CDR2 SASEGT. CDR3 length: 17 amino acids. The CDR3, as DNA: TGTGCCAGCAGTGAAATCGGGGACAGGGGTGAGGCCTACGAGCAGTACTTC. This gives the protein CASSEIGDRGEAYEQYF.

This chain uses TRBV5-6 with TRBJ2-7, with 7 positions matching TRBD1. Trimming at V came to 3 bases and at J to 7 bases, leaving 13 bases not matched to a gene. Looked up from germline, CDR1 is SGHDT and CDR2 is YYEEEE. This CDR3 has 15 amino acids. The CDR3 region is CASSSDDRAPEEQYF. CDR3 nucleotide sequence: TGTGCCAGCAGCTCAGACGACAGGGCGCCGGAAGAGCAGTACTTC.

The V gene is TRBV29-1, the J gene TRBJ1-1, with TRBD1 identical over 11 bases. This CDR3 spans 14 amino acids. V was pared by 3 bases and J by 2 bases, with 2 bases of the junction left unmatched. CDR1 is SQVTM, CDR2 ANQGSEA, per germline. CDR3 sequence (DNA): TGCAGCGTTGAGGACAGGGGGCGAAACACTGAAGCTTTCTTT. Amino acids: CSVEDRGRNTEAFF.

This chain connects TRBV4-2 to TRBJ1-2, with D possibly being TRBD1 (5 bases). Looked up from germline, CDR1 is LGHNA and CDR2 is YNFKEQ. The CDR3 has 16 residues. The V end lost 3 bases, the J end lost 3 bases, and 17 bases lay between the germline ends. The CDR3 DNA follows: TGTGCCAGCAGCCACCCCTTGAGGGGACGGGACTATGGCTACACCTTC. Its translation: CASSHPLRGRDYGYTF.

Here the CDR3 DNA reads TGTGCCAGCAGAGCTCCCGGCGCCGGGGAGCTGTTTTTT. The encoded protein is CASRAPGAGELFF. V gene TRBV9 combines with J gene TRBJ2-2; D is uncertain. The germline V gene has CDR1 SGDLS and CDR2 YYNGEE. V lost 5 bases and J 6 bases, leaving 11 bases between the germline ends. The CDR3 length is 13 residues.

The CDR3 reads CASSQDRYRSYEQYF. Written as DNA, the CDR3 is TGTGCCAGCAGCCAAGATAGGTACAGGTCATACGAGCAGTACTTC. This sequence joins TRBV3-1 (or the pseudogene TRBV3-2) and TRBJ2-7; D might be TRBD1 (5 bases). Germline lookup yields CDR1 LGHDT and CDR2 YNNKEL (reference sequence). Deletions cut 0 bases from V and 4 bases from J, with 13 bases between. CDR3 length: 15 amino acids.